The clone carrying this T cell receptor (beta chain) showed up many times. No antigen is known for it. Time point denoted: patch test 2, 6 weeks after DPC sensitization. The treatment: therapeutic diphenylcyclopropenone sensitization with weekly scalp DPC. Venepuncture was done earlier than the placement of each patch test. The data are from a study of human T cells and chemical hapten exposure. Notes on the study in general: TCRs exceeding 1 in 1000 frequency stayed unchanged with DPC sensitization. There was alopecia in the donors, so their immune response may differ from that of healthy people.

Trimming cost V 4 bases and J 2 bases, with 12 bases left between them. Germline V gives CDR1 SGHKS, CDR2 YYEKEE (reference sequence). The CDR3 spans 14 residues. TCRdb called the RACE reads again in MiXCR, with one record for every CDR3 protein. Among fewer than 100,000 distinct CDR3 sequences listed, around 10% were seen once. The receptor was derived from a man between 18 and 35 years old with alopecia areata. Some clones in this sample may be carry-over from other donors' samples. The V call is TRBV5-5, the J call TRBJ1-1; D is ambiguous. Source: whole blood, taken in connection with sensitization to the hapten diphenylcyclopropenone (DPC). The CDR3 sequence is CASSTAEYNTEAFF. In DNA, the CDR3 is TGTGCCAGCAGCACCGCAGAGTACAACACTGAAGCTTTCTTT.